One T cell receptor beta chain is described in this entry. The antigen remains undetermined. This entry belongs to a study of T cell responses to AZD1222 COVID-19 vaccine. Study at large: Pooling of second doses given at about 4 or about 12 weeks was done. Notes on the study in general: Females outnumbered males among donors, who were mostly white British; clonal diversity was possibly underestimated.

Clones were read by immunoSEQ multiplex PCR, and TCRdb kept only the in-frame ones, dropping some. Of roughly 36,000 clones in the sample, less than 90% were seen once. The source material was peripheral blood, sampled on day 0 of AZD1222 vaccination. The TCR originated in an adult in good health.

CDR3 loop: CASSLIRGRSSYEQYF. Written as DNA, the CDR3 is TGTGCCAGCAGCTTAATTAGGGGGAGAAGCTCCTACGAGCAGTACTTC. This chain joins TRBV7-8 and TRBJ2-7, with D possibly matching TRBD1 (6 bases). The CDR3 has 16 residues. Germline V lookup: CDR1 SGHVS, CDR2 FQNEAQ. V lost 2 bases, J lost 0 bases, and 14 bases lay in between.